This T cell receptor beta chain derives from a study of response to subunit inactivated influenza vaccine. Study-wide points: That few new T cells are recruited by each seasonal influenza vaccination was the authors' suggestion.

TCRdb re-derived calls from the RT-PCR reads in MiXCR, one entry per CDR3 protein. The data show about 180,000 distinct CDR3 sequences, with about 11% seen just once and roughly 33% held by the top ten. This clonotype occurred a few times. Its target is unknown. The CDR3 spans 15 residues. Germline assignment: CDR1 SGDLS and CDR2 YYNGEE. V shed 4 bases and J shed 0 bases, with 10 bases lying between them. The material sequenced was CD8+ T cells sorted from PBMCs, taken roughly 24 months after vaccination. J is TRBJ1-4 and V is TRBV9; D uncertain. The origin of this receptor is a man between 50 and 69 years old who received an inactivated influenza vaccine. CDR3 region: CASSFNSATNEKLFF. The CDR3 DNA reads TGTGCCAGCAGCTTCAACAGTGCAACTAATGAAAAACTGTTTTTT.